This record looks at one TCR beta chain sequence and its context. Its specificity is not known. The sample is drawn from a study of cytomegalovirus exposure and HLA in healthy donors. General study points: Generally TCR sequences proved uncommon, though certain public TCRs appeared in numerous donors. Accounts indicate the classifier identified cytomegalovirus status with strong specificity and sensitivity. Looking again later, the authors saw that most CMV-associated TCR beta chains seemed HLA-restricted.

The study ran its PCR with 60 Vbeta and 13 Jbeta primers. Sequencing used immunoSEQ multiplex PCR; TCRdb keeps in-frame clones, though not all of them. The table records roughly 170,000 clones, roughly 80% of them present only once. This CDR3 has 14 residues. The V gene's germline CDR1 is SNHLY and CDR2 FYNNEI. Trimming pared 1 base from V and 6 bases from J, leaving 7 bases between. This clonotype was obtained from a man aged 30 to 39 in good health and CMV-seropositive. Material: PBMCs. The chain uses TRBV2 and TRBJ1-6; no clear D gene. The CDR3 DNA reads TGTGCCAGCAGTGAAGAGAGGAGTAATTCACCCCTCCACTTT. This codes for CASSEERSNSPLHF.